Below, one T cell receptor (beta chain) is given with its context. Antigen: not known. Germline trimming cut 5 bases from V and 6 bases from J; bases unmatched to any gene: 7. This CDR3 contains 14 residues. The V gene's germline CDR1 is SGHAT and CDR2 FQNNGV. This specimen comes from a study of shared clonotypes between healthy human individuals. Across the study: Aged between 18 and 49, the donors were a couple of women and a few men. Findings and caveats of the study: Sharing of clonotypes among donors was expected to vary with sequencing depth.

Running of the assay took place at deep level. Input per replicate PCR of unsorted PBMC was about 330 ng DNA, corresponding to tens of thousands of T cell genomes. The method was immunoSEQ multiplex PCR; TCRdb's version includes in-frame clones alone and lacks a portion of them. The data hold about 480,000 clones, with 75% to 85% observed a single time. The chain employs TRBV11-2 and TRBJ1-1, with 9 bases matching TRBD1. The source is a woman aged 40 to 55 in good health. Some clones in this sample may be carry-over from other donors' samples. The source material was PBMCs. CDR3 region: CASSIRQGGSEAFF. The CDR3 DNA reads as TGTGCCAGCAGCATCAGACAGGGGGGCTCTGAAGCTTTCTTT.